The 10 T cell receptor beta chains below were found in one sample sequenced in a study of cytomegalovirus exposure and HLA in healthy donors (dated by TCRdb to about 2017). Library preparation was by the immunoSEQ multiplex PCR assay. A mixture of 60 forward primers for TCR Vbeta segments and 13 reverse primers for TCR Jbeta segments was used in the multiplex PCR. Held by TCRdb, this immuneACCESS table contains in-frame sequences only and omits some clones. Under half of the omission traces to an unresolved V gene where checked; the cause of the rest is unknown. This sample is represented by under 150,000 clones; roughly four fifths of them were singletons. The ten top clones hold around 2.4% of the sample. The specimen sequenced was PBMCs. The receptors derive from a male donor in good health and CMV-seronegative.

The rearrangement links TRBV5-1 to TRBJ1-2; 7 bases are a match to TRBD1. Germline V lookup: CDR1 SGHRS, CDR2 YFSETQ. V shed 3 bases and J 6 bases; nucleotides not matched to a gene: 5. The CDR3 is 13 residues long. CDR3 amino acids: CASSSGQLDGYTF. CDR3 in DNA: TGCGCCAGCAGCTCGGGACAGCTAGATGGCTACACCTTC.

This sequence joins TRBV6-1 and TRBJ2-1; 9 bases are a match to TRBD2. The V and J ends lost 6 bases and 6 bases, in that order; junction bases with no gene match: 9. This CDR3 region has 15 residues. The germline gives CDR1 MNHNS, CDR2 SASEGT. The CDR3 DNA reads as TGTGCCAGCAGCCCGCGGGAGGGGACTATCAATGAGCAGTTCTTC. Translation gives CASSPREGTINEQFF.

The chain combines TRBV5-6 with TRBJ2-7; 10 bases are shared with TRBD2. CDR3 size: 15 residues. Germline V gene sequence: CDR1 SGHDT, CDR2 YYEEEE. V lost 4 bases and J lost 4; bases outside the gene matches: 8. CDR3 amino acids: CASSPAGAGGYEQYF. As DNA, the CDR3 is TGTGCCAGCAGCCCGGCGGGAGCGGGAGGGTACGAGCAGTACTTC. The variable domain in full, completed from reference TRBV5-6 and TRBJ2-7, reads DAGVTQSPTHLIKTRGQQVTLRCSPKSGHDTVSWYQQALGQGPQFIFQYYEEEERQRGNFPDRFSGHQFPNYSSELNVNALLLGDSALYLCASSPAGAGGYEQYFGPGTRLTVT.

The genes are TRBV5-1 and TRBJ2-2; 8 bases match TRBD2. The CDR3 consists of 15 residues. V trimming: 0 bases; J trimming: 7 bases; junction bases outside the gene matches: 5. Germline V gene data show CDR1 as SGHRS and CDR2 as YFSETQ. The CDR3 here is CASSLGSGGDGELFF. The CDR3 DNA sequence: TGCGCCAGCAGCTTGGGGAGCGGGGGAGACGGGGAGCTGTTTTTT.

The chain is built from TRBV28 and TRBJ1-5; D perhaps matches TRBD1 (5 bases). Looked up from germline, CDR1 is MDHEN and CDR2 is SYDVKM. V was cut by 4 bases and J by 0 bases, with 16 bases left in between. The CDR3 runs 17 residues. In DNA, the CDR3 is TGTGCCAGCAGTTATTGGTCAGGGACTAATAGCAATCAGCCCCAGCATTTT. It specifies CASSYWSGTNSNQPQHF. Based on the CDR3 plus reference TRBV28 and TRBJ1-5, the full variable domain is DVKVTQSSRYLVKRTGEKVFLECVQDMDHENMFWYRQDPGLGLRLIYFSYDVKMKEKGDIPEGYSVSREKKERFSLILESASTNQTSMYLCASSYWSGTNSNQPQHFGDGTRLSIL.

The chain employs TRBV9 and TRBJ1-5; D is perhaps TRBD1 (6 bases). Trimming shortened V by 0 bases and J by 6 bases, and 13 bases separated the two germline ends. Germline V lookup: CDR1 SGDLS, CDR2 YYNGEE. This CDR3 spans 15 amino acids. CDR3 region: CASSVGPGEVQPQHF. The CDR3 DNA reads TGTGCCAGCAGCGTAGGCCCAGGGGAAGTTCAGCCCCAGCATTTT.

This chain connects TRBV5-1 to TRBJ1-1, with a possible D match to TRBD1 (5 bases). Between the trimmed V and J ends, which lost 4 bases and 1 base, there was a span of 17 bases. This CDR3 spans 16 amino acids. The germline V gene has CDR1 SGHRS and CDR2 YFSETQ. The CDR3 loop is CASSPGGVGWNTEAFF. CDR3 bases: TGCGCCAGCAGCCCCGGGGGGGTAGGGTGGAACACTGAAGCTTTCTTT.

The rearrangement links TRBV6-5 to TRBJ1-4, with TRBD1 matching 8 bases. CDR3 size: 14 residues. The J segment lost 4 bases and the V segment lost 6 bases, leaving 4 bases of the junction unmatched. From germline, CDR1 is MNHEY and CDR2 SVGAGI. CDR3 residues: CASSGGQGNEKLFF. Here the CDR3 DNA reads TGTGCCAGCAGCGGAGGACAGGGTAATGAAAAACTGTTTTTT.

The V and J genes are TRBV6-5 and TRBJ1-2, with 8 bases fitting TRBD1. Germline V lookup: CDR1 MNHEY, CDR2 SVGAGI. This CDR3 has 15 amino acids. V lost 1 base, J lost 7 bases, and 8 bases stayed unmatched. The CDR3 bases are TGTGCCAGCAGTTACTTACCCCCGGGGACAGGTGGCTACACCTTC. It yields the protein CASSYLPPGTGGYTF.

CDR3: CASSYRGGDSDTQYF. The CDR3 bases are TGTGCCAGCAGTTACCGGGGAGGTGACTCAGATACGCAGTATTTT. This chain uses TRBV6-6 with TRBJ2-3; maybe TRBD2 (6 bases). CDR1 is MNHNY and CDR2 is SVGAGI in the germline V gene (reference sequence). Trimming pared 2 bases from V and 4 bases from J, leaving 13 bases between. The CDR3 loop spans 15 amino acids.